Sequencing of this TCR beta chain was carried out in a study of identical twins. Study-wide results and caveats: Out-of-frame beta sequences exhibited a weaker degree of excess twin sharing. Because invariant MAIT and iNKT cells could be present, zero-insertion analyses could be partly confounded. Cross-sectional statistics underpinned the conclusions; the same donors were not followed.

The CDR3 contains 14 residues. Germline CDR1 reads SSHAT; CDR2 reads FNYEAQ (reference sequence). TCRdb re-derived calls from the 5' RACE reads in MiXCR, one entry per CDR3 protein. The data show a few hundred thousand distinct CDR3 sequences, approximately 9.6% seen once. About this clonotype: Antigen unknown. A junction boundary mismatches the germline segment, possibly from a read error.

This same sample was also part of a study on yellow fever vaccine responses in identical twins. This second study notes: On the reported evidence, twins' vaccine T cell responses seemed partly convergent and partly personalized.

Material: PBMCs. This clonotype was sampled from a woman aged 18-29 years in good health. The chain is built from TRBV7-7 and TRBJ2-7; possible D gene TRBD1, 6 bases. The chain's CDR3 is CASSPLEGQGEQYF. The CDR3 region has the DNA TGTGCTAGCAGCCCACTAGAGGGGCAGGGGGAGCAGTACTTC.